The 18 T cell receptor beta chains in this list originate from one sample, sequenced in a study of vaccination effects on CD4 cells after COVID-19. Pools of viral peptides were used by the ViraFEST assay to expand antigen-specific CD4+ T cells ahead of sequencing. Culture proceeded for more than 8 days, and CD4+ T cells were then isolated. The person acquired a PCR-confirmed SARS-CoV-2 infection between March and December 2020. These receptors have no known antigen. Only in-frame clones appear in the TCRdb table, and some are missing; sequencing was by immunoSEQ multiplex PCR. The data show more than 20,000 clones, roughly 71% seen once. The source material was CD4+ T cells from PBMCs cultured with SARS-CoV-2 spike peptides, sampled before COVID-19 vaccination. These receptors originate from a human donor who had a prior SARS-CoV-2 infection.

CDR3 amino acids: CASRDPGTSGPYEQYF. The DNA of the CDR3 is TGTGCCAGTAGGGACCCCGGGACTAGTGGTCCCTACGAGCAGTACTTC. The chain employs TRBV19 and TRBJ2-7, with 8 bases aligning to TRBD2. The CDR3 runs to 16 residues. In germline, CDR1 is LNHDA, CDR2 SQIVND (reference sequence). Germline trimming cut 6 bases from V and 2 bases from J; bases unmatched to any gene: 12.

V gene TRBV7-2 combines with J gene TRBJ2-7; 7 bases agree with TRBD1. Germline V lookup: CDR1 SGHTA, CDR2 FQGNSA. J gave up 3 bases and V 4 bases, and 9 bases lay outside the gene matches. The CDR3 consists of 15 residues. CDR3 in amino acids: CASSSPDRAHYEQYF. In DNA, the CDR3 is TGTGCCAGCAGCTCACCTGACAGGGCACACTACGAGCAGTACTTC.

The chain links TRBV28 to TRBJ2-1; D is possibly TRBD1 (6 bases). Germline lookup yields CDR1 MDHEN and CDR2 SYDVKM. The CDR3 covers 11 residues. V dropped 6 bases and J dropped 15 bases, with 15 bases sitting between them. Written as DNA, the CDR3 is TGTGCCAGCAGCTACTCAGGGGTAGGGTTCTTC. Residues: CASSYSGVGFF.

CDR3 DNA: TGTGCCAGCAGTCGGACGAGCCCAACTAATGAAAAACTGTTTTTT. This gives the protein CASSRTSPTNEKLFF. The chain combines TRBV6-5 with TRBJ1-4; D uncertain. CDR3 size: 15 residues. V was trimmed by 5 bases and J by 0 bases, leaving 10 bases between them. Germline CDR1 is MNHEY and CDR2 is SVGAGI.

The chain recombines TRBV7-3 with TRBJ2-1; TRBD2 aligns across 7 bases. Germline V gene sequence: CDR1 SGHTA, CDR2 FQGTGA. This CDR3 has 15 residues. Trimming took 9 bases from V and 9 from J; bases not matched to a gene: 17. CDR3 loop: CASKPVGGFQGEQFF. The CDR3 DNA follows: TGTGCCAGTAAACCGGTGGGAGGGTTTCAAGGTGAGCAGTTCTTC.

There are a few counts of this clone. The J gene is TRBJ2-4, the V gene TRBV7-8; TRBD2 agrees at 8 bases. Trimming cost V 1 base and J 8 bases; bases outside gene matches: 13. Germline V gene lookup returns CDR1 SGHVS and CDR2 FQNEAQ. There are 17 residues in the CDR3. CDR3 DNA sequence: TGTGCCAGCAGCTTAGGTTCAAGGGGGACTAGGGGGTACATTCAGTACTTC. Translating it yields CASSLGSRGTRGYIQYF.

V gene TRBV18 combines with J gene TRBJ2-6; a possible D gene is TRBD1 (5 bases). CDR3 length equals 16 residues. The germline CDR1 and CDR2 sequences are KGHSH and LQKENI. V was cut by 6 bases and J by 0 bases, with 12 bases left in between. The CDR3 loop is CASSPRQSSGANVLTF. For the CDR3, the DNA is TGTGCCAGCTCCCCGCGACAGAGCTCTGGGGCCAACGTCCTGACTTTC.

The chain uses TRBV6-6 and TRBJ1-1, with 7 nucleotides matching TRBD1. J lost 0 bases, V lost 8 bases, and 3 bases had no gene match. The CDR3 is 13 amino acids. The germline gives CDR1 MNHNY, CDR2 SVGAGI (reference sequence). As DNA, the CDR3 is TGTGCCAGCGTGGGACAGATGAACACTGAAGCTTTCTTT. Its protein product is CASVGQMNTEAFF.

This chain connects TRBV5-5 to TRBJ2-1; D is unclear. The CDR3 is 12 residues long. Trimming took 1 base from V and 6 from J, leaving 5 bases between them. Germline V gives CDR1 SGHKS, CDR2 YYEKEE (reference sequence). The CDR3 region has the DNA TGTGCCAGCAGCTTGAACTTCAATGAGCAGTTCTTC. This translates into CASSLNFNEQFF.

V gene TRBV11-3 combines with J gene TRBJ2-1, with D unclear. This CDR3 has 13 amino acids. Between the trimmed V and J ends, which lost 3 bases and 8 bases, there was a span of 11 bases. Germline CDR1 is SGHNT and CDR2 is YENEEA. The DNA for the CDR3 is TGTGCCAGCAGCTTTTCCAGGATCGATGAGCAGTTCTTC. Amino acid sequence: CASSFSRIDEQFF.

CDR3 in amino acids: CASTPRRSHEQYF. The CDR3 DNA follows: TGTGCCAGCACCCCTAGGCGTTCCCACGAGCAGTACTTC. This chain uses TRBV6-2 or TRBV6-3 with TRBJ2-7; D gene unclear. This CDR3 contains 13 residues. With 7 bases removed from V and 5 bases from J, the gap between germline ends came to 15 bases. The germline V gene has CDR1 MNHEY and CDR2 SVGEGT.

The V gene is TRBV5-1, the J gene TRBJ2-2; the D is unclear. This CDR3 is built from 15 residues. V dropped 5 bases and J dropped 1 base, with 12 bases sitting between them. Germline V gene lookup returns CDR1 SGHRS and CDR2 YFSETQ. CDR3 bases: TGCGCCAGCAGTGTGGGTGCCATGAACACCGGGGAGCTGTTTTTT. This codes for CASSVGAMNTGELFF.

The chain combines TRBV20-1 with TRBJ1-4, with 7 bases aligning to TRBD1. The junction had 4 bases not matched to a gene; V was cut back by 5 bases and J by 10 bases. Per germline, CDR1 DFQATT and CDR2 SNEGSKA (reference sequence). CDR3 length: 11 residues. CDR3 coding DNA: TGCAGTGCTTATGCAGGGGGAAAACTGTTTTTT. Amino acids: CSAYAGGKLFF.

This sequence joins TRBV5-4 and TRBJ2-1; 7 bases match TRBD1. This CDR3 region has 14 residues. Trimming removed 2 bases from V and 1 base from J; junction bases left unmatched: 0. From germline, CDR1 is SGHNT and CDR2 YYREEE (reference sequence). The DNA of the CDR3 is TGTGCCAGCAGCTTACAGGGGTCCTACAATGAGCAGTTCTTC. Translated: CASSLQGSYNEQFF.

CDR3 protein: CASSAPGPPLHF. As DNA, the CDR3 is TGTGCCAGCAGTGCCCCGGGGCCACCCCTCCACTTT. This chain links TRBV2 with TRBJ1-6, with a tentative D call TRBD1 (5 bases). This CDR3 spans 12 amino acids. CDR1 is SNHLY, CDR2 FYNNEI, per germline. The V and J ends lost 4 bases and 11 bases respectively, with 9 bases between them.

The CDR3 DNA reads as TGTGCCAGCTCACTGGGAGGGAGCGGCTACAATGAGCAGTTCTTC. Its translation is CASSLGGSGYNEQFF. The chain is built from TRBV18 and TRBJ2-1; 7 bases line up with TRBD2. This CDR3 is 15 amino acids long. Germline CDR1 KGHSH, CDR2 LQKENI. The V and J ends lost 4 bases and 3 bases, in that order; junction bases with no gene match: 6.

This chain joins TRBV7-9 and TRBJ1-2, with a possible D match to TRBD1 (6 bases). The V gene's germline CDR1 is SEHNR and CDR2 FQNEAQ (reference sequence). This CDR3 contains 14 residues. Trimming pared 5 bases from V and 0 bases from J, leaving 10 bases between. CDR3 coding DNA: TGTGCCAGCAGCGCCCCAGGGGCTAACTATGGCTACACCTTC. Amino acid sequence: CASSAPGANYGYTF.

The chain has TRBV5-1 and TRBJ2-1; no clear D. CDR1 and CDR2 (germline): SGHRS, YFSETQ. Trimming removed 1 base at V and 8 bases at J, with 4 bases between. The CDR3 totals 11 residues. The CDR3 is CASSLNDEQFF. In nucleotides, the CDR3 is TGCGCCAGCAGCTTGAACGATGAGCAGTTCTTC. The entire variable domain, with the rest obtained from reference TRBV5-1 and TRBJ2-1, is as follows: KAGVTQTPRYLIKTRGQQVTLSCSPISGHRSVSWYQQTPGQGLQFLFEYFSETQRNKGNFPGRFSGRQFSNSRSEMNVSTLELGDSALYLCASSLNDEQFFGPGTRLTVL.